This T cell receptor (beta chain) was retrieved from a study of blood T cells in healthy people across ages. As regards this clonotype: What it binds is not known.

Alongside a J-beta primer mix, a sample-barcoded 5' primer served in a second PCR lasting 7 to 11 cycles. One entry per CDR3 protein, called by TCRdb with MiXCR from the 5' RACE reads. The data hold around 1.5 million distinct CDR3 sequences, with around 35% observed a single time. Study results and limitations: Naive CD4+ cells and diversity were both higher in long-lived donors than in aged donors.

J gave up 13 bases and V 9 bases, and 18 bases lay outside the gene matches. Germline V gene data show CDR1 as ENHRY and CDR2 as SYGVKD. This CDR3 has 15 amino acids. This sequence was found in a young woman in good health. What was sequenced was blood. The V gene is TRBV10-3, the J gene TRBJ2-4; 10 positions match TRBD2. The CDR3 bases are TGTGCCATGGGGGCTAGCGGGGGCGCTCAGGGGGAGCAGTACTTC. Its protein product is CAMGASGGAQGEQYF.